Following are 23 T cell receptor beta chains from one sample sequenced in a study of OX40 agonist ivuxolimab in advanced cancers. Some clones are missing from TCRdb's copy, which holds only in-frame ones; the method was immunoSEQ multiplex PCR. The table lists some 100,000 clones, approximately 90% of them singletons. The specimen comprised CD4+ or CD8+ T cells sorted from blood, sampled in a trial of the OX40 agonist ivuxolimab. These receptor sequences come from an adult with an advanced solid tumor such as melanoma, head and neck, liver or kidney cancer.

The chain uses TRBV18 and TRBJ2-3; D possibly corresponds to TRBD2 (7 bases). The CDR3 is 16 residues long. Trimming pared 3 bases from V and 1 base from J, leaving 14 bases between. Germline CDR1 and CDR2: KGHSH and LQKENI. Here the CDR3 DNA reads TGTGCCAGCTCACCTTCAAGGGGGGGCGGCACAGATACGCAGTATTTT. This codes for CASSPSRGGGTDTQYF. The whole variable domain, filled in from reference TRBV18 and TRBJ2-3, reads NAGVMQNPRHLVRRRGQEARLRCSPMKGHSHVYWYRQLPEEGLKFMVYLQKENIIDESGMPKERFSAEFPKEGPSILRIQQVVRGDSAAYFCASSPSRGGGTDTQYFGPGTRLTVL.

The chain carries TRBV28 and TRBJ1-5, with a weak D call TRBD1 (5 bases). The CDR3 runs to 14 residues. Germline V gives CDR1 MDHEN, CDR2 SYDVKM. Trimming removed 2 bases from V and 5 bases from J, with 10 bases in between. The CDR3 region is CASSLTAGYQPQHF. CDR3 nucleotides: TGTGCCAGCAGTTTAACGGCAGGGTATCAGCCCCAGCATTTT.

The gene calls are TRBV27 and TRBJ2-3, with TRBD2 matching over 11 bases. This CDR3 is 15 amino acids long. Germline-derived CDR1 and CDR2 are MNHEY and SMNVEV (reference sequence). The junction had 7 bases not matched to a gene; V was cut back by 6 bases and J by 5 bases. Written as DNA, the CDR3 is TGTGCCAGCAGCACCAGACTAGCGGGATTAGATACGCAGTATTTT. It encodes CASSTRLAGLDTQYF.

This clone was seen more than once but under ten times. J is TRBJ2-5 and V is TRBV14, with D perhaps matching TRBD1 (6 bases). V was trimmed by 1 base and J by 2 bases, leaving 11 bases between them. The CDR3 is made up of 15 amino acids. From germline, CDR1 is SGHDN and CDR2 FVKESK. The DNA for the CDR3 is TGTGCCAGCAGCCAAGGGGGACAACAACAAGAGACCCAGTACTTC. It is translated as CASSQGGQQQETQYF. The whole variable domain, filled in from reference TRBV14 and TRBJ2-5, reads EAGVTQFPSHSVIEKGQTVTLRCDPISGHDNLYWYRRVMGKEIKFLLHFVKESKQDESGMPNNRFLAERTGGTYSTLKVQPAELEDSGVYFCASSQGGQQQETQYFGPGTRLLVL.

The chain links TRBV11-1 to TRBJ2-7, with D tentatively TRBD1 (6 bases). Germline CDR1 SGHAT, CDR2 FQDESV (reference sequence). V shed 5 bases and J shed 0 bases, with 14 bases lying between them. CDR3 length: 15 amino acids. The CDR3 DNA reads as TGTGCCAGCAGCCTCGACAGGCTGAGCTCCTACGAGCAGTACTTC. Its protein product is CASSLDRLSSYEQYF.

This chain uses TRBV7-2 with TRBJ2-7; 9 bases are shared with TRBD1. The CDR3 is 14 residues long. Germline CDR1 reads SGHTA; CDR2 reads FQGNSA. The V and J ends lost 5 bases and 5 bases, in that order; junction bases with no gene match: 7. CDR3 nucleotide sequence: TGTGCCAGCAGCCGCGGGACAGGGACCCACGAGCAGTACTTC. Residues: CASSRGTGTHEQYF.

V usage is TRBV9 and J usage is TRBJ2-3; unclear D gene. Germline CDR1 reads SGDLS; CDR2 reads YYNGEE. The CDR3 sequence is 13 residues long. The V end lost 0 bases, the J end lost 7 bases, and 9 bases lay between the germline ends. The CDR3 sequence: CASSVGGSNTQYF. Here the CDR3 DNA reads TGTGCCAGCAGCGTAGGGGGAAGTAATACGCAGTATTTT.

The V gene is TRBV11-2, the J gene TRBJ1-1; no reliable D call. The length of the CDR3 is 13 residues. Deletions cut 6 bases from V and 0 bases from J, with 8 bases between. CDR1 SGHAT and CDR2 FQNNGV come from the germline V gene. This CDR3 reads CASSSQLNTEAFF. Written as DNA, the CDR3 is TGTGCCAGCAGTTCACAGCTGAACACTGAAGCTTTCTTT.

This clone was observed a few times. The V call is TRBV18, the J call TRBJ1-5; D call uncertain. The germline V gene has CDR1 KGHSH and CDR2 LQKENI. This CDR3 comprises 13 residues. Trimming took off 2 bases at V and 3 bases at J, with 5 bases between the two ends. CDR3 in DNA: TGTGCCAGCTCACCAGGGTTCAATCAGCCCCAGCATTTT. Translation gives CASSPGFNQPQHF.

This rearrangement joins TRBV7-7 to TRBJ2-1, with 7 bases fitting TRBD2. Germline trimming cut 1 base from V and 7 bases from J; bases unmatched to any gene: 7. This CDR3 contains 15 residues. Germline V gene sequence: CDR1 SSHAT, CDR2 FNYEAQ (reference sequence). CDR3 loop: CASSLVLAEGNEQFF. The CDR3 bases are TGTGCCAGCAGCTTAGTTCTAGCGGAGGGAAATGAGCAGTTCTTC.

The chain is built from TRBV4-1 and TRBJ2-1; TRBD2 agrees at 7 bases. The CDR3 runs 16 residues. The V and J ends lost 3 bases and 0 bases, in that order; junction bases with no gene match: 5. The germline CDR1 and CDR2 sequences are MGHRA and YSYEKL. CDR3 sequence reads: CASSHIGGGSYNEQFF. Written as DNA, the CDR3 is TGCGCCAGCAGCCATATTGGGGGGGGCTCCTACAATGAGCAGTTCTTC.

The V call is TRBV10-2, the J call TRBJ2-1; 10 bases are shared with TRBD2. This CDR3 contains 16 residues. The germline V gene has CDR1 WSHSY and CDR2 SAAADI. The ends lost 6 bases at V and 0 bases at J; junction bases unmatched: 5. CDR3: CASRRSGGSSYNEQFF. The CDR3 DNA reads TGCGCCAGCAGGCGTAGCGGGGGGAGCTCCTACAATGAGCAGTTCTTC.

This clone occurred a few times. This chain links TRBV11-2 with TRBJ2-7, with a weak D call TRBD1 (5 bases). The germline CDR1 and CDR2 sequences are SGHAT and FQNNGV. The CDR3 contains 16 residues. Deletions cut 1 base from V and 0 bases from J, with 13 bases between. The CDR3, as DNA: TGTGCCAGCAGCTTAGCCAGGGTTGGGTACTCCTACGAGCAGTACTTC. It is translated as CASSLARVGYSYEQYF.

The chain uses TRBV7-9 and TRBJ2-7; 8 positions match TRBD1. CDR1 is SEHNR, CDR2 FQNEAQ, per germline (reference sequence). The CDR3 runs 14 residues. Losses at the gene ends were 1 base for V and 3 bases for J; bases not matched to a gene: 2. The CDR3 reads CASSLVGQGYEQYF. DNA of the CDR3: TGTGCCAGCAGCTTAGTTGGACAGGGCTACGAGCAGTACTTC.

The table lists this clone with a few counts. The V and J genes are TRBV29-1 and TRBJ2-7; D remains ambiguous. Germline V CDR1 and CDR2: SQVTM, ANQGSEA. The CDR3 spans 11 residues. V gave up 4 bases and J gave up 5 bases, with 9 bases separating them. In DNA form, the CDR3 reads TGCAGCGTTGGGTCGGTCGACGAGCAGTACTTC. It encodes CSVGSVDEQYF.

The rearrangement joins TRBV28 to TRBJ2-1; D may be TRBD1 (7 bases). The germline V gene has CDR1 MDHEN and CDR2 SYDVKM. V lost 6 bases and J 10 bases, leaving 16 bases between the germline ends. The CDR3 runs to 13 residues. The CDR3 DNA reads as TGTGCCAGCAGAGATTACAGGGGAGGAGAGCAGTTCTTC. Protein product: CASRDYRGGEQFF.

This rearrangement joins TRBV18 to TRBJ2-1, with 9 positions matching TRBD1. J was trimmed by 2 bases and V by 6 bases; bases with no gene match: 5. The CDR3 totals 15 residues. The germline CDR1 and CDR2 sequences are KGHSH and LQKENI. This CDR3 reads CASSRTGGAYNEQFF. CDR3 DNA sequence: TGTGCCAGCTCCCGCACAGGGGGCGCCTACAATGAGCAGTTCTTC.

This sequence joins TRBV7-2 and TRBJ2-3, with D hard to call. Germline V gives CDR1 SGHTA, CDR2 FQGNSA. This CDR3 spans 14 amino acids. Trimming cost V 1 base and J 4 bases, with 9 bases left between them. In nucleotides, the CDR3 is TGTGCCAGCAGCTTAGTTGGTAGTTCAGATACGCAGTATTTT. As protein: CASSLVGSSDTQYF. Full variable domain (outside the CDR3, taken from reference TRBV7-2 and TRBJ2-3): GAGVSQSPSNKVTEKGKDVELRCDPISGHTALYWYRQSLGQGLEFLIYFQGNSAPDKSGLPSDRFSAERTGGSVSTLTIQRTQQEDSAVYLCASSLVGSSDTQYFGPGTRLTVL.

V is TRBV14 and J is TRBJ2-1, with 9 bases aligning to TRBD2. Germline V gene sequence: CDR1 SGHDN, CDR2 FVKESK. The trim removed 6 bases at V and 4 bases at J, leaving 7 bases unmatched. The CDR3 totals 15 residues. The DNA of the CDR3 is TGTGCCAGCAGACTGAATAGCGGGAGTTACAATGAGCAGTTCTTC. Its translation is CASRLNSGSYNEQFF.

This CDR3 is CASTHKLASGSVRETQYF. CDR3 in DNA: TGTGCCAGCACTCACAAATTGGCTAGCGGGAGTGTAAGGGAGACCCAGTACTTC. V and J are TRBV27 and TRBJ2-5; TRBD2 aligns across 10 bases. Trimming removed 7 bases from V and 5 bases from J; junction bases left unmatched: 19. This CDR3 is built from 18 residues. CDR1 and CDR2 (germline): MNHEY, SMNVEV (reference sequence).

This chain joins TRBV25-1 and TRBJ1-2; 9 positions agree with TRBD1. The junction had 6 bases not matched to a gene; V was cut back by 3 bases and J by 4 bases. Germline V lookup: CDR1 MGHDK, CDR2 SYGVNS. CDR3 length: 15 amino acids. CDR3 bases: TGTGCCAGCAGTGACCCGGGACAGGGCAGCTATGGCTACACCTTC. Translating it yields CASSDPGQGSYGYTF.

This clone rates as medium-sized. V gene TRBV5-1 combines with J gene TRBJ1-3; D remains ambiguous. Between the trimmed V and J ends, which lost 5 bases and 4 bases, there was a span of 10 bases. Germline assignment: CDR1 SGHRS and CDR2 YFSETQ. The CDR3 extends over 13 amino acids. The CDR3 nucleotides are TGCGCCAGCAGTAAAGGAGACGGAAACACCATATATTTT. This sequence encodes CASSKGDGNTIYF.

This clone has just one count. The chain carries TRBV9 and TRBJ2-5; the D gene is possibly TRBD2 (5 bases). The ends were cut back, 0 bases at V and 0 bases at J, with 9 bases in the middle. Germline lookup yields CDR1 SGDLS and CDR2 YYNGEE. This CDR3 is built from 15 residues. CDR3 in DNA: TGTGCCAGCAGCGTAGGAGGGATACACCAAGAGACCCAGTACTTC. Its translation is CASSVGGIHQETQYF.